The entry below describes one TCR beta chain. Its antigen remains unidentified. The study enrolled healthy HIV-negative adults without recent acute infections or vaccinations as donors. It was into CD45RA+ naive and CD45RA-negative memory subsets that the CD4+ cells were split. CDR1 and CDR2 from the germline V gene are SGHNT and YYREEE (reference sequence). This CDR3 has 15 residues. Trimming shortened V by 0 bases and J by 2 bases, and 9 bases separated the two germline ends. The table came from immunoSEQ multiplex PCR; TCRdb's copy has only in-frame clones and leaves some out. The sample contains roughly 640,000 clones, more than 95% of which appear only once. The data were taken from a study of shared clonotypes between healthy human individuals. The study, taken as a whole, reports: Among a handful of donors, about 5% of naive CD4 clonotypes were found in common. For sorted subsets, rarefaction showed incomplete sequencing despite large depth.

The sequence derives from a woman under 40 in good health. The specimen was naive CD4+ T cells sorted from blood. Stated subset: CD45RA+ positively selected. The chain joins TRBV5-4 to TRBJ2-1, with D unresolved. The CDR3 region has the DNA TGTGCCAGCAGCTTGGGTGCAAGCACCTACAATGAGCAGTTCTTC. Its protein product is CASSLGASTYNEQFF.